The rows below give T cell receptor beta chains drawn from one sample of a study of blood T cells in healthy people across ages. TCRdb fed the 5' RACE reads into MiXCR, producing one record per CDR3 protein. The top ten hold 7% to 9% of the sample, which has around 1.7 million distinct CDR3 sequences, over 25% seen once. Sequenced material: blood. Every receptor here comes from a woman younger than 45 in good health. CDR3s include the opening cysteine and the closing phenylalanine or tryptophan. D genes are given only for firm matches. Expanded clones get a size class; other rows say once, few or many, or leave the size out.

V gene	CDR3 length	clone size	D gene	J gene	CDR3 DNA	CDR3 protein
TRBV12-3/TRBV12-4	14	few	-	TRBJ2-7	TGTGCCAGCAGTTGGGGCCAGGCGACCTACGAGCAGTACTTC	CASSWGQATYEQYF
TRBV5-1	15	many	-	TRBJ2-7	TGCGCCAGCAGCTTGGGGCACAGCGAATCCTACGAGCAGTACTTC	CASSLGHSESYEQYF
TRBV29-1	14	-	-	TRBJ2-2	TGCAGCGTGGAAGGGGCAAACGGAGGCGGGGAGCTGTTTTTT	CSVEGANGGGELFF
TRBV20-1	13	few	-	TRBJ2-3	TGCAGTGCTTGGCTTACTACCACAGATACGCAGTATTTT	CSAWLTTTDTQYF
TRBV11-2	18	few	TRBD2	TRBJ2-1	TGTGCCAGCAGCACCACTGTACTAGCGGGGGGGGTTCTCAATGAGCAGTTCTTC	CASSTTVLAGGVLNEQFF
TRBV7-8	15	-	TRBD2	TRBJ2-7	TGTGCCAGCAGCTTAAGGGGCGGGGGGGTCTACGAGCAGTACTTC	CASSLRGGGVYEQYF
TRBV27	15	once	TRBD1	TRBJ2-1	TGTGCCAGCAGTTTATCCCGGGACAGATACAATGAGCAGTTCTTC	CASSLSRDRYNEQFF
TRBV6-5	16	-	TRBD1	TRBJ1-2	TGTGCCAGCAGTCCCAGACAGGGGGCTAGGAACTATGGCTACACCTTC	CASSPRQGARNYGYTF
TRBV20-1	15	few	TRBD2	TRBJ2-7	TGCAGTGCTAGAGAATCATCAGCGGGAGATGGTGGGCAGTACTTC	CSARESSAGDGGQYF
TRBV27	13	-	-	TRBJ2-5	TGTGCCAGCAGTTCTAAGTACCAAGAGACCCAGTACTTC	CASSSKYQETQYF
TRBV6-6	14	many	TRBD1	TRBJ1-2	TGTGCCAGCAGCCTCCCCAGGGGGAACTATGGCTACACCTTC	CASSLPRGNYGYTF
TRBV5-1	14	-	-	TRBJ2-1	TGCGCCAGCAGCTTGAGTGTCTTCTACAATGAGCAGTTCTTC	CASSLSVFYNEQFF
TRBV20-1	14	few	-	TRBJ2-5	TGCAGTGCCGTCATACTAGTCCCGGGGGAGACCCAGTACTTC	CSAVILVPGETQYF
TRBV28	11	few	-	TRBJ2-5	TGTGCCAGCGTATCTCTGAGGACCCAGTACTTC	CASVSLRTQYF
TRBV5-1	10	many	-	TRBJ2-1	TGCGCCAGCAGTCAAAATGAGCAGTTCTTC	CASSQNEQFF
TRBV29-1	15	many	-	TRBJ2-6	TGCAGCGTTGTTTATCAGGGACGGGGGGCCAACGTCCTGACTTTC	CSVVYQGRGANVLTF
TRBV29-1	13	-	TRBD1	TRBJ2-3	TGCAGCGGGACAGGGGTTGTCACAGATACGCAGTATTTT	CSGTGVVTDTQYF
TRBV3-1	14	-	TRBD1	TRBJ1-2	TGTGCCAGCAGCGAAACAGGGGGCAACTATGGCTACACCTTC	CASSETGGNYGYTF
TRBV5-1	14	-	-	TRBJ1-2	TGCGCCAGCAGCGTGGATTCCTCAAACTATGGCTACACCTTC	CASSVDSSNYGYTF
TRBV7-9	18	-	TRBD2	TRBJ2-4	TGTGCCCGCAGCTTAAGGGCTAGCGGGAGTCGCGCCAAAAACATTCAGTACTTC	CARSLRASGSRAKNIQYF
TRBV10-3	14	-	-	TRBJ2-1	TGTGCCATCACTCGGGACGGATTGCGCAATGAGCAGTTCTTC	CAITRDGLRNEQFF
TRBV6-5	13	-	-	TRBJ1-4	TGTGCCAGCAAGACAAGGGTTAATGAAAAACTGTTTTTT	CASKTRVNEKLFF
TRBV6-2/TRBV6-3	16	-	-	TRBJ2-4	TGTGCCAGCAGTGACACCTCGTTGCTAGCCAAAAACATTCAGTACTTC	CASSDTSLLAKNIQYF
TRBV20-1	15	many	-	TRBJ2-7	TGCAGTGCTAGAGATCAAGGCGGGCCCTCCTACGAGCAGTACTTC	CSARDQGGPSYEQYF
TRBV29-1	13	few	-	TRBJ2-3	TGCAGCGACTCCTTTGGGGCCACAGATACGCAGTATTTT	CSDSFGATDTQYF
TRBV3-1	11	few	TRBD2	TRBJ2-5	TGTGCCAGCAGCCACGAGACTAGCACGTACTTC	CASSHETSTYF
TRBV6-6	16	-	TRBD1	TRBJ1-3	TGTGCCAGCAGCAAGCCGGGACAGACGAATGGAAACACCATATATTTT	CASSKPGQTNGNTIYF